Listed here are 22 T cell receptor beta chains from one sample, sequenced in a study of cytomegalovirus exposure and HLA in healthy donors. Primers for the PCR totalled 60 Vbeta and 13 Jbeta. Produced via immunoSEQ multiplex PCR; TCRdb's table is partial and in-frame only. The sample holds roughly 150,000 clones, approximately 80% seen once. Sequences were obtained from PBMCs. The receptor set was obtained from a woman aged 40-49 years in good health and CMV-seronegative.

The chain recombines TRBV5-4 with TRBJ1-2; D is possibly TRBD1 (5 bases). The germline V and J ends were trimmed by 0 bases and 1 base, with 13 bases remaining between them. Germline values: CDR1 SGHNT, CDR2 YYREEE (reference sequence). The CDR3 is 16 residues long. DNA for the CDR3: TGTGCCAGCAGCTTGGGCGCAGGGATTAGTAACTATGGCTACACCTTC. It encodes CASSLGAGISNYGYTF.

The CDR3 protein is CASSDVNRGRQEDGYTF. Here the CDR3 DNA reads TGTGCCAGCAGTGATGTGAACAGGGGGCGGCAGGAGGACGGCTACACCTTC. J is TRBJ1-2 and V is TRBV2; TRBD1 matches 9 bases. V shed 3 bases and J 8 bases; nucleotides not matched to a gene: 16. This CDR3 has 17 residues. The germline V gene encodes CDR1 SNHLY and CDR2 FYNNEI.

This clone has a handful of counts. This chain links TRBV20-1 with TRBJ2-1; possibly TRBD2 for D (7 bases). Germline loops: CDR1 DFQATT, CDR2 SNEGSKA (reference sequence). This CDR3 spans 11 amino acids. The germline V and J ends were trimmed by 7 bases and 4 bases, with 8 bases remaining between them. CDR3 sequence (DNA): TGCAGTGAGGGGGGGTACAATGAGCAGTTCTTC. Amino acid sequence: CSEGGYNEQFF.

The chain combines TRBV7-9 with TRBJ1-5; 10 bases line up with TRBD1. The V and J ends lost 2 bases and 7 bases, in that order; junction bases with no gene match: 8. CDR1 is SEHNR, CDR2 FQNEAQ, per germline (reference sequence). This CDR3 has 16 amino acids. CDR3 sequence (DNA): TGTGCCAGCAGCTTACCCCGGGACAGGGGTGGCCAGCCCCAGCATTTT. Its translation is CASSLPRDRGGQPQHF.

CDR3 protein: CASQGRGNQPQHF. CDR3 coding DNA: TGTGCCAGCCAGGGGAGGGGCAATCAGCCCCAGCATTTT. The chain is built from TRBV2 and TRBJ1-5; a weak D match, TRBD1 (6 bases). The V end lost 8 bases, the J end lost 2 bases, and 10 bases lay between the germline ends. Germline V gene data show CDR1 as SNHLY and CDR2 as FYNNEI. The CDR3 runs to 13 residues.

This chain links TRBV11-2 with TRBJ2-2; tentative D call: TRBD1 (6 bases). Germline assignment: CDR1 SGHAT and CDR2 FQNNGV. V was clipped by 9 bases and J by 6 bases, with 20 bases between them. This CDR3 region has 15 residues. The CDR3 loop reads CASTRGTTSSGELFF. The CDR3 nucleotides are TGTGCCAGTACTAGGGGGACAACCTCGTCCGGGGAGCTGTTTTTT.

The chain carries TRBV5-6 and TRBJ2-1; TRBD2 matches 8 bases. The CDR3 totals 14 residues. V shed 4 bases and J 5 bases; nucleotides not matched to a gene: 5. Germline values: CDR1 SGHDT, CDR2 YYEEEE. The CDR3 spells CASSLASGHNEQFF. The CDR3 DNA sequence: TGTGCCAGCAGCCTTGCTAGCGGGCACAATGAGCAGTTCTTC.

The V and J genes are TRBV18 and TRBJ1-5; the D is unclear. The germline V and J ends were trimmed by 2 bases and 0 bases, with 11 bases remaining between them. This CDR3 spans 16 amino acids. Germline CDR1 is KGHSH and CDR2 is LQKENI. CDR3: CASSPAGRNSNQPQHF. The CDR3 coding sequence is TGTGCCAGCTCACCAGCTGGCAGGAATAGCAATCAGCCCCAGCATTTT. Combining the CDR3 with reference TRBV18 and TRBJ1-5 gives the whole variable domain NAGVMQNPRHLVRRRGQEARLRCSPMKGHSHVYWYRQLPEEGLKFMVYLQKENIIDESGMPKERFSAEFPKEGPSILRIQQVVRGDSAAYFCASSPAGRNSNQPQHFGDGTRLSIL.

The V gene is TRBV7-2, the J gene TRBJ2-7; D possibly corresponds to TRBD1 (6 bases). The germline gives CDR1 SGHTA, CDR2 FQGNSA. The CDR3 is made up of 15 amino acids. Trimming shortened V by 1 base and J by 2 bases, and 12 bases separated the two germline ends. CDR3 sequence reads: CASSLGPGVPYEQYF. DNA for the CDR3: TGTGCCAGCAGCTTAGGTCCAGGGGTGCCCTACGAGCAGTACTTC.

V is TRBV27 and J is TRBJ1-1, with a weak D call TRBD1 (5 bases). Between the trimmed V and J ends, which lost 10 bases and 0 bases, there was a span of 12 bases. This CDR3 is 13 amino acids long. CDR1 and CDR2 (germline): MNHEY, SMNVEV (reference sequence). CDR3 DNA sequence: TGTGCCACAGGGTGGACGGTGAACACTGAAGCTTTCTTT. It specifies CATGWTVNTEAFF.

This chain connects TRBV6-1 to TRBJ1-6; D remains ambiguous. CDR1 MNHNS and CDR2 SASEGT come from the germline V gene. Trimming removed 0 bases from V and 3 bases from J, with 12 bases in between. The CDR3 contains 17 residues. The CDR3 is CASSEAPTGSYNSPLHF. The CDR3 coding sequence is TGTGCCAGCAGTGAAGCCCCGACGGGTAGCTATAATTCACCCCTCCACTTT.

This clone was seen a handful of times. This likely reflects a read error, since a far larger clone is one base away. The chain carries TRBV7-9 and TRBJ2-7, with a possible D match to TRBD2 (5 bases). Germline lookup yields CDR1 SEHNR and CDR2 FQNEAQ (reference sequence). CDR3 length: 13 amino acids. The CDR3 bases are TGTTCCAGCAGCCCGAGCCGGGGCTACGAGCAGTACTTC. It yields the protein CSSSPSRGYEQYF. Combining the CDR3 with reference TRBV7-9 and TRBJ2-7 gives the whole variable domain DTGVSQNPRHKITKRGQNVTFRCDPISEHNRLYWYRQTLGQGPEFLTYFQNEAQLEKSRLLSDRFSAERPKGSFSTLEIQRTEQGDSAMYLCSSSPSRGYEQYFGPGTRLTVT.

This chain connects TRBV7-9 to TRBJ2-6; 8 nucleotides align to TRBD1. V was clipped by 5 bases and J by 2 bases; unmatched bases: 5. Germline V gene lookup returns CDR1 SEHNR and CDR2 FQNEAQ (reference sequence). The CDR3 runs 16 residues. CDR3 sequence reads: CASSLTRGPGANVLTF. For the CDR3, the DNA is TGTGCCAGCAGCCTAACCAGGGGGCCTGGGGCCAACGTCCTGACTTTC.

The rearrangement joins TRBV11-2 to TRBJ2-3; 8 bases align to TRBD2. This CDR3 has 15 residues. V dropped 6 bases and J dropped 2; count of bases not matched to a gene: 7. Germline assignment: CDR1 SGHAT and CDR2 FQNNGV. CDR3 DNA sequence: TGTGCCAGCAGATTTACGGGGGGGTACACAGATACGCAGTATTTT. Amino acids: CASRFTGGYTDTQYF.

This chain joins TRBV11-2 and TRBJ2-3, with TRBD2 matching over 11 bases. Germline V gene lookup returns CDR1 SGHAT and CDR2 FQNNGV. This CDR3 is built from 17 residues. The J segment lost 2 bases and the V segment lost 5 bases, leaving 9 bases of the junction unmatched. The CDR3 reads CASSPTRLAGNTDTQYF. The CDR3 coding sequence is TGTGCCAGCAGCCCAACCCGACTAGCGGGGAACACAGATACGCAGTATTTT.

The CDR3 nucleotides read TGTGCCAGCCACTCCCGGGGGGCGCGGACCGGGGAGCTGTTTTTT. This codes for CASHSRGARTGELFF. This chain uses TRBV7-8 with TRBJ2-2, with a weak D call TRBD2 (7 bases). The CDR3 covers 15 residues. Germline V gene lookup returns CDR1 SGHVS and CDR2 FQNEAQ. Deletions cut 8 bases from V and 5 bases from J, with 18 bases between.

This clone was recorded once. The junction departs from the called germline gene at one end, perhaps through a read error. This chain uses TRBV23-1 with TRBJ2-6; TRBD1 matches at 7 bases. TRBV23-1 falls under the ORF class, with uncertain function. The CDR3 covers 19 residues. The CDR3 coding sequence is TGCGCCGGCAGTCAATCAGAGGGGGCTTCTAGAAGTTTAGCCAACGTCCTGACTTTC. Encoded protein: CAGSQSEGASRSLANVLTF.

The chain couples TRBV7-9 to TRBJ2-7; D may be TRBD2 (5 bases). The CDR3 runs to 12 residues. V lost 5 bases and J 5 bases, leaving 10 bases between the germline ends. Germline values: CDR1 SEHNR, CDR2 FQNEAQ (reference sequence). For the CDR3, the DNA is TGTGCCAGCAGCCGATCGGGGAACGAGCAGTACTTC. The encoded protein is CASSRSGNEQYF.

V is TRBV30 and J is TRBJ1-1; 7 nucleotides match TRBD1. Germline V gives CDR1 GTSNPN, CDR2 SVGIG (reference sequence). The ends lost 7 bases at V and 1 base at J; junction bases unmatched: 6. The CDR3 runs to 13 residues. CDR3 coding DNA: TGTGCCTTCTCACGGGACAGGAACACTGAAGCTTTCTTT. This translates into CAFSRDRNTEAFF.

The genes are TRBV6-5 and TRBJ2-7; 8 nucleotides match TRBD2. This CDR3 spans 15 amino acids. V was pared by 4 bases and J by 0 bases, with 5 bases of the junction left unmatched. CDR1 MNHEY and CDR2 SVGAGI come from the germline V gene. The chain's CDR3 is CASSWLSGGSYEQYF. The CDR3 nucleotides are TGTGCCAGCAGTTGGTTGAGCGGGGGCTCCTACGAGCAGTACTTC.

This clone was detected only a few times. The chain has TRBV2 and TRBJ2-3; 9 nucleotides match TRBD1. V shed 6 bases and J 4 bases; nucleotides not matched to a gene: 14. Germline CDR1 SNHLY, CDR2 FYNNEI. The CDR3 runs 17 residues. In DNA form, the CDR3 reads TGTGCCAGCAGCCCAAATCCCGGGACAGGGAGAGCAGATACGCAGTATTTT. The encoded protein is CASSPNPGTGRADTQYF.

The rearrangement joins TRBV28 to TRBJ2-7, with 7 bases fitting TRBD2. Trimming removed 6 bases from V and 3 bases from J; junction bases left unmatched: 8. The germline gives CDR1 MDHEN, CDR2 SYDVKM. The CDR3 is 14 amino acids. The DNA for the CDR3 is TGTGCCAGCAGGATCGCGGGAGTAAACTACGAGCAGTACTTC. Amino acids: CASRIAGVNYEQYF.